The next 26 T cell receptor beta chains were all read from a single sample in a study of T cell changes during pregnancy in multiple sclerosis. The table came from immunoSEQ multiplex PCR; TCRdb's copy has only in-frame clones and leaves some out. Of approximately 100,000 clones in the sample, around 90% are singletons; the top ten hold approximately 1.6%. The sample in question was peripheral blood, obtained after pregnancy. The receptors come from a female donor with multiple sclerosis, enrolled in a pregnancy study.

The chain is built from TRBV5-1 and TRBJ1-1; 8 nucleotides align to TRBD1. The CDR3 spans 14 residues. Per germline, CDR1 SGHRS and CDR2 YFSETQ. The junction had 4 bases not matched to a gene; V was cut back by 2 bases and J by 4 bases. The CDR3 loop reads CASSFGQGGTEAFF. The CDR3 region has the DNA TGCGCCAGCAGCTTTGGACAGGGAGGCACTGAAGCTTTCTTT.

The chain employs TRBV25-1 and TRBJ2-6; 8 bases match TRBD1. Unmatched junction bases numbered 4, after V lost 3 bases and J lost 0 bases. The CDR3 covers 17 residues. CDR1 and CDR2 (germline): MGHDK, SYGVNS. CDR3 in DNA: TGTGCCAGCAGTGATGACAGGGGAGACTCTGGGGCCAACGTCCTGACTTTC. Protein product: CASSDDRGDSGANVLTF.

The chain combines TRBV13 with TRBJ2-7; D might be TRBD2 (5 bases). The CDR3 sequence is 12 residues long. Looked up from germline, CDR1 is PRHDT and CDR2 is FYEKMQ (reference sequence). Trimming stripped 5 bases from V and 4 bases from J, with 9 bases between. CDR3 residues: CASSVGGYEQYF. The CDR3 bases are TGTGCCAGCAGCGTCGGAGGATACGAGCAGTACTTC.

The chain combines TRBV7-9 with TRBJ2-5; maybe TRBD2 (6 bases). The length of the CDR3 is 14 residues. V dropped 7 bases and J dropped 2 bases, with 14 bases sitting between them. CDR1 is SEHNR, CDR2 FQNEAQ, per germline (reference sequence). The CDR3 here is CASIGGSLQETQYF. CDR3 coding DNA: TGTGCCAGCATCGGGGGATCCTTACAAGAGACCCAGTACTTC.

The chain joins TRBV7-6 to TRBJ2-2; TRBD1 might be the D (6 bases). The V end was cut by 5 bases, the J end by 6 bases, with 16 bases between. Germline CDR1 SGHVS, CDR2 FNYEAQ. The CDR3 covers 15 residues. The CDR3: CASSGGWGHAGELFF. The CDR3 nucleotides are TGTGCCAGCAGCGGGGGCTGGGGGCACGCCGGGGAGCTGTTTTTT.

The rearrangement links TRBV4-1 to TRBJ2-5, with D hard to call. The CDR3 is 13 residues long. Germline CDR1 is MGHRA and CDR2 is YSYEKL. Trimming removed 0 bases at V and 7 bases at J, with 9 bases between. In DNA form, the CDR3 reads TGCGCCAGCAGCCAAGATCAGGATGGGACCCAGTACTTC. Translating gives CASSQDQDGTQYF.

The rearrangement joins TRBV29-1 to TRBJ1-1; 7 nucleotides align to TRBD1. From germline, CDR1 is SQVTM and CDR2 ANQGSEA. The junction had 8 bases not matched to a gene; V was cut back by 2 bases and J by 2 bases. The CDR3 has 15 amino acids. The CDR3 region is CSVEKGAVDNTEAFF. The CDR3, as DNA: TGCAGCGTTGAAAAGGGGGCAGTGGATAACACTGAAGCTTTCTTT.

V gene TRBV5-4 combines with J gene TRBJ2-1; TRBD1 might be the D (5 bases). V lost 1 base and J lost 0, with 17 bases in between. Germline values: CDR1 SGHNT, CDR2 YYREEE (reference sequence). This CDR3 contains 18 residues. The CDR3 sequence is CASSLIIGAMSSYNEQFF. For the CDR3, the DNA is TGTGCCAGCAGCTTGATTATTGGGGCGATGAGCTCCTACAATGAGCAGTTCTTC.

The chain is built from TRBV11-2 and TRBJ1-2; D is perhaps TRBD1 (6 bases). Germline loops: CDR1 SGHAT, CDR2 FQNNGV. The CDR3 totals 16 residues. V lost 5 bases and J lost 3, with 19 bases in between. The CDR3 DNA reads TGTGCCAGCAGCCGGGGGGCACTTCGGCGAGACTATGGCTACACCTTC. Its protein product is CASSRGALRRDYGYTF.

This sequence joins TRBV5-1 and TRBJ2-3; tentatively, D is TRBD1 (7 bases). The length of the CDR3 is 15 residues. V was trimmed by 0 bases and J by 3 bases, leaving 11 bases between them. Germline V lookup: CDR1 SGHRS, CDR2 YFSETQ. The CDR3 loop is CASSLGGDRTDTQYF. CDR3 nucleotides: TGCGCCAGCAGCTTGGGGGGGGACAGAACAGATACGCAGTATTTT.

The chain is built from TRBV7-9 and TRBJ2-7, with a tentative D call TRBD2 (6 bases). Germline V gene lookup returns CDR1 SEHNR and CDR2 FQNEAQ (reference sequence). V was shortened by 7 bases and J by 3 bases, with 16 bases between the two germline ends. The CDR3 is 14 amino acids. The CDR3 sequence: CASTLRDLDYEQYF. Here the CDR3 DNA reads TGTGCCAGCACCCTGCGGGACTTAGACTACGAGCAGTACTTC. Full variable domain (remainder filled in from reference TRBV7-9 and TRBJ2-7): DTGVSQNPRHKITKRGQNVTFRCDPISEHNRLYWYRQTLGQGPEFLTYFQNEAQLEKSRLLSDRFSAERPKGSFSTLEIQRTEQGDSAMYLCASTLRDLDYEQYFGPGTRLTVT.

V gene TRBV6-1 combines with J gene TRBJ1-1, with TRBD1 matching 10 bases. CDR3 size: 13 residues. V lost 5 bases, J lost 4 bases, and 1 base stayed unmatched. Germline CDR1 is MNHNS and CDR2 is SASEGT. CDR3 sequence (DNA): TGTGCCAGCAGTTGGGACAGGGGCACTGAAGCTTTCTTT. Translation: CASSWDRGTEAFF.

V usage is TRBV30 and J usage is TRBJ1-1; the match to TRBD1 covers 8 bases. CDR3 size: 12 residues. Germline CDR1 reads GTSNPN; CDR2 reads SVGIG (reference sequence). V trimming: 7 bases; J trimming: 5 bases; junction bases outside the gene matches: 6. CDR3 amino acids: CAFRQGITEAFF. The CDR3 DNA reads as TGTGCCTTCCGACAGGGGATTACTGAAGCTTTCTTT.

The chain couples TRBV19 to TRBJ1-3; D not resolved. Germline V gene data show CDR1 as LNHDA and CDR2 as SQIVND (reference sequence). V lost 8 bases and J 4 bases, leaving 3 bases between the germline ends. There are 10 residues in the CDR3. For the CDR3, the DNA is TGTGCCAGTGAGGGAAACACCATATATTTT. Translation gives CASEGNTIYF.

V and J are TRBV10-1 and TRBJ1-2; the match to TRBD1 covers 7 bases. This CDR3 is 15 amino acids long. Per germline, CDR1 WNHNN and CDR2 SYGVQD (reference sequence). V lost 2 bases to trimming and J lost 2 bases; unmatched junction nucleotides: 5. CDR3 DNA: TGCGCCAGCAGTGAGCCAACAGGGGAAAACTATGGCTACACCTTC. Its protein product is CASSEPTGENYGYTF.

The gene calls are TRBV14 and TRBJ2-5, with 8 bases that match TRBD2. The germline gives CDR1 SGHDN, CDR2 FVKESK. This CDR3 spans 15 amino acids. Unmatched junction bases numbered 9, after V lost 4 bases and J lost 5 bases. The CDR3 reads CASSPFPAGVETQYF. CDR3 DNA: TGTGCCAGCAGCCCCTTCCCAGCGGGAGTTGAGACCCAGTACTTC.

The chain carries TRBV5-4 and TRBJ2-7; tentatively, D is TRBD2 (5 bases). Germline loops: CDR1 SGHNT, CDR2 YYREEE (reference sequence). The CDR3 covers 16 residues. V shed 0 bases and J shed 3 bases, with 16 bases lying between them. The CDR3 loop reads CASSLGSPREGYEQYF. As DNA, the CDR3 is TGTGCCAGCAGCTTGGGATCCCCCCGAGAGGGCTACGAGCAGTACTTC. The full variable domain, completed using reference TRBV5-4 and TRBJ2-7, is ETGVTQSPTHLIKTRGQQVTLRCSSQSGHNTVSWYQQALGQGPQFIFQYYREEENGRGNFPPRFSGLQFPNYSSELNVNALELDDSALYLCASSLGSPREGYEQYFGPGTRLTVT.

The chain combines TRBV30 with TRBJ2-7; D may be TRBD2 (5 bases). Per germline, CDR1 GTSNPN and CDR2 SVGIG (reference sequence). This CDR3 region has 14 residues. V lost 2 bases and J lost 0, with 11 bases in between. This CDR3 reads CAWSPGLSSYEQYF. Written as DNA, the CDR3 is TGTGCCTGGAGTCCAGGACTGAGCTCCTACGAGCAGTACTTC.

This clone was counted ten times or more. The CDR3 sequence: CASSDGPRGTEAFF. CDR3 DNA sequence: TGTGCCAGCAGCGACGGACCTCGAGGGACTGAAGCTTTCTTT. The chain uses TRBV9 and TRBJ1-1, with D unresolved. With 3 bases removed from V and 5 bases from J, the gap between germline ends came to 14 bases. The CDR3 runs 14 residues. Germline V lookup: CDR1 SGDLS, CDR2 YYNGEE.

This rearrangement joins TRBV6-5 to TRBJ2-1; the match to TRBD2 covers 14 bases. Trimming cost V 4 bases and J 10 bases; bases outside gene matches: 9. The CDR3 contains 16 residues. Looked up from germline, CDR1 is MNHEY and CDR2 is SVGAGI. The CDR3, as DNA: TGTGCCAGCAGTTCTACGGGACTAGCGGGAGTAAGAGAGCAGTTCTTC. Translation gives CASSSTGLAGVREQFF.

V and J are TRBV2 and TRBJ2-1, with 7 nucleotides matching TRBD2. This CDR3 contains 15 residues. Losses at the gene ends were 6 bases for V and 10 bases for J; bases not matched to a gene: 15. CDR1 and CDR2 from the germline V gene are SNHLY and FYNNEI. DNA for the CDR3: TGTGCCAGCAGGCCCCCGGGGGGAGGAGAGCCGGAGCAGTTCTTC. It translates to CASRPPGGGEPEQFF.

The chain links TRBV2 to TRBJ2-7; 7 bases agree with TRBD1. Trimming at V came to 10 bases and at J to 2 bases, leaving 5 bases not matched to a gene. CDR1 and CDR2 from the germline V gene are SNHLY and FYNNEI. CDR3 length: 12 amino acids. CDR3 sequence (DNA): TGTGCCACCGCCCAGGGGGCCTACGAGCAGTACTTC. Its protein is CATAQGAYEQYF.

The chain carries TRBV11-2 and TRBJ1-1; D possibly corresponds to TRBD1 (6 bases). The V end lost 4 bases, the J end lost 6 bases, and 15 bases lay between the germline ends. The germline CDR1 and CDR2 sequences are SGHAT and FQNNGV. CDR3 length equals 14 residues. CDR3 residues: CASSSSRGGPEAFF. For the CDR3, the DNA is TGTGCCAGCAGCTCTTCCCGGGGGGGGCCTGAAGCTTTCTTT.

The chain is built from TRBV5-1 and TRBJ1-1; TRBD1 is a possible D gene (6 bases). The CDR3 is 15 residues long. The V end was cut by 4 bases, the J end by 5 bases, with 18 bases between. In germline, CDR1 is SGHRS, CDR2 YFSETQ. The CDR3 spells CASSISGPQGTEAFF. In DNA form, the CDR3 reads TGCGCCAGCAGCATTTCAGGGCCTCAGGGGACTGAAGCTTTCTTT.

The chain has TRBV5-1 and TRBJ2-1, with 10 bases identical to TRBD2. Germline CDR1 SGHRS, CDR2 YFSETQ. With 4 bases clipped from V and 10 bases from J, the junction kept 2 bases outside the gene matches. The CDR3 has 12 amino acids. Here the CDR3 reads CASSPTSGEQFF. The CDR3 DNA follows: TGCGCCAGCAGCCCGACTAGCGGGGAGCAGTTCTTC. Filled out from reference TRBV5-1 and TRBJ2-1, the complete variable domain reads KAGVTQTPRYLIKTRGQQVTLSCSPISGHRSVSWYQQTPGQGLQFLFEYFSETQRNKGNFPGRFSGRQFSNSRSEMNVSTLELGDSALYLCASSPTSGEQFFGPGTRLTVL.

The chain joins TRBV25-1 to TRBJ2-1; 11 bases align to TRBD2. Germline V gene lookup returns CDR1 MGHDK and CDR2 SYGVNS. The CDR3 totals 15 residues. J was trimmed by 6 bases and V by 6 bases; bases with no gene match: 7. CDR3 sequence: CASSLAGGISNEQFF. CDR3 DNA: TGTGCCAGCAGCTTAGCGGGAGGGATCTCCAATGAGCAGTTCTTC.